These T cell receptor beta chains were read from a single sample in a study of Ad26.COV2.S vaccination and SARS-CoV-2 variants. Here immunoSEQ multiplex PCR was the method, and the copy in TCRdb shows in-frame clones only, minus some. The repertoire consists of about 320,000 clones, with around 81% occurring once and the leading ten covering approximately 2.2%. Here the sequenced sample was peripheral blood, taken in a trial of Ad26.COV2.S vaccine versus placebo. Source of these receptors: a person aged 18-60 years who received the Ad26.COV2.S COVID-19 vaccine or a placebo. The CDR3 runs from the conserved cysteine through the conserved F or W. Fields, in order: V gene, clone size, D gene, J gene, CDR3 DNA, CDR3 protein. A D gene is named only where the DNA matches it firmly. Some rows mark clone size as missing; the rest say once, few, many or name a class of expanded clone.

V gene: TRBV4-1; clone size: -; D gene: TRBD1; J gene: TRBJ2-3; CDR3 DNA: TGCGCCAGCAGCCAAGCCCAGGGGGCTCCAGATACGCAGTATTTT; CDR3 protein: CASSQAQGAPDTQYF
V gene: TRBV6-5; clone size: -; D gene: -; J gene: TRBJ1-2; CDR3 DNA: TGTGCCAGCAGTTACAATGGCTATGGCTACACCTTC; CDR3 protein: CASSYNGYGYTF
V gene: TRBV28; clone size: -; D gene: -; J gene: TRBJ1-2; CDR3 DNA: TGTGCCGCCACCGACTCGCCGGGATATGGCTACACCTTC; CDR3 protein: CAATDSPGYGYTF
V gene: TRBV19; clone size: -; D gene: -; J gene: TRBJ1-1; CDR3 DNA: TGTGCCAGTAGTGCCCAGGTGAACACTGAAGCTTTCTTT; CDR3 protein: CASSAQVNTEAFF
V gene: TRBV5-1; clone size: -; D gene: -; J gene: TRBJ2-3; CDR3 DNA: TGCGCCAGCAGCTTGACAGGGTCCGAAGATACGCAGTATTTT; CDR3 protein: CASSLTGSEDTQYF
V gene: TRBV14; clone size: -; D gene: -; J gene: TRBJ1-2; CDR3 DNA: TGTGCCAGCAGCCCTACAGGGAACTCTAGAGGCTACACCTTC; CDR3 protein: CASSPTGNSRGYTF
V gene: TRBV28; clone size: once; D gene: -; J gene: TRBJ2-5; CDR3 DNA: TGTGCCAGCACGAATGTCGAGACCCAGTACTTC; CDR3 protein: CASTNVETQYF
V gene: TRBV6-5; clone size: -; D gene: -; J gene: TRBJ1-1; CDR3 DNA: TGTGCCAGCAGTTACTCTAGATGGGACACTGAAGCTTTCTTT; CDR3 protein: CASSYSRWDTEAFF
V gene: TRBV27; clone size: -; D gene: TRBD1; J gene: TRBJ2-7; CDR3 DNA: TGTGCCAGCAGTGCCCGACAGGGAACCTACGAGCAGTACTTC; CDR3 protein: CASSARQGTYEQYF
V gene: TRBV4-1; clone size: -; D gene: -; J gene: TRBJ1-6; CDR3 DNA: TGCGCCAGCAGCTCCAGCTCCCTGGGAAATTCACCCCTCCACTTT; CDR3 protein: CASSSSSLGNSPLHF
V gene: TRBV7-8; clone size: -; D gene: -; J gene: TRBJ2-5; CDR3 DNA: TGTGCCAGCAGCTTTGGACGGAGGAGGGAGACCCAGTACTTC; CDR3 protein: CASSFGRRRETQYF
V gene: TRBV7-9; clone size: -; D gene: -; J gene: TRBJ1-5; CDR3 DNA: TGTGCCAGCAGCTTAGGAGGTCAGCCCCAGCATTTT; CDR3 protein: CASSLGGQPQHF
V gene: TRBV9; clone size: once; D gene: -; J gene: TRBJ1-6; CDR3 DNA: TGTGCCAGCAGCGTAGCCGTCTGGAATTCACCCCTCCACTTT; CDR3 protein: CASSVAVWNSPLHF
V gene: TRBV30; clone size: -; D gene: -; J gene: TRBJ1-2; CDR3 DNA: TGTGCCTGGAGTGTAGAGAGCACCTATGGCTACACCTTC; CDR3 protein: CAWSVESTYGYTF
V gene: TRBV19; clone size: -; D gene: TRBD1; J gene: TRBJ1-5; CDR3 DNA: TGTGCCAGTAGTCCCTGGGACAGGGGGAATCAGCCCCAGCATTTT; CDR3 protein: CASSPWDRGNQPQHF
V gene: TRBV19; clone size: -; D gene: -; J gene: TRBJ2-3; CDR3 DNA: TGTGCCAGTAGTAACCGAAGGGGTGGCACAGATACGCAGTATTTT; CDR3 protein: CASSNRRGGTDTQYF
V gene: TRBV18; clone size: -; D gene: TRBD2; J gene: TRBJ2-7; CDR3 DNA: TGTGCCAGCTCATCGTACGGGGGGGACCGAAGCTCCTACGAGCAGTACTTC; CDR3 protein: CASSSYGGDRSSYEQYF
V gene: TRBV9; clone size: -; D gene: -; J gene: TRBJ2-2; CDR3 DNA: TGTGCCAGCAGCGTAGAAGGGAGGGGGACCGGGGAGCTGTTTTTT; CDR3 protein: CASSVEGRGTGELFF
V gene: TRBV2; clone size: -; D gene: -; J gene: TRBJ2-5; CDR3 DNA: TGTGCCAGCAGAAAGGACGGCCAAGAGACCCAGTACTTC; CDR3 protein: CASRKDGQETQYF
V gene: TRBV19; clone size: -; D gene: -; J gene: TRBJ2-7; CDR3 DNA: TGTGCCAGTAGTATACAGGGACCCTACGAGCAGTACTTC; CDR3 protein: CASSIQGPYEQYF
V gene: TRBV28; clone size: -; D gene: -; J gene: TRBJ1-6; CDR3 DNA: TGTGCCAGCAGTTTCCAGGGTGCGGGGAATTCACCCCTCCACTTT; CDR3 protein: CASSFQGAGNSPLHF
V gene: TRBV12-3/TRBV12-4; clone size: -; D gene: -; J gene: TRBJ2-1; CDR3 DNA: TGTGCCAGCAGTTTACTAGGGTTGGGCGAGCAGTTCTTC; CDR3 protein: CASSLLGLGEQFF
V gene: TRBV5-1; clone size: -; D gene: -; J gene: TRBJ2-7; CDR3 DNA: TGCGCCAGCAGCTTGGCGGGGGCTGTGTACTTC; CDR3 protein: CASSLAGAVYF
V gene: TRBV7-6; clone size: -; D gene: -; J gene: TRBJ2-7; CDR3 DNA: TGTGCCAGCAGCTTAGATGGTACGCGTTGGGGGGACGAGCAGTACTTC; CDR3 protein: CASSLDGTRWGDEQYF
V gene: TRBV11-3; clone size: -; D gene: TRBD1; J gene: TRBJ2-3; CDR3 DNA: TGTGCCAGCAGCCCGGGACAGGGCCGAAGGTATTTT; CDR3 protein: CASSPGQGRRYF
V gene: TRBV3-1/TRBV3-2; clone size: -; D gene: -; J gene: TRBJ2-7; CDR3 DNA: TGTGCCAGCAGCCACGAAATGGGGGTGAGGGAGCAGTACTTC; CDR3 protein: CASSHEMGVREQYF
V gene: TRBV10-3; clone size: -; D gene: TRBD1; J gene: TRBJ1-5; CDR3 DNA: TGTGCCATGCAGGACAGGGTGAGTGAGCCCCAGCATTTT; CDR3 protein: CAMQDRVSEPQHF
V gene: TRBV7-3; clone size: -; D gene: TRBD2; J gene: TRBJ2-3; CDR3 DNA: TGTGCCAGCAGTCCTATAGCGGGACCTAGCACAGATACGCAGTATTTT; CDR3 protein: CASSPIAGPSTDTQYF
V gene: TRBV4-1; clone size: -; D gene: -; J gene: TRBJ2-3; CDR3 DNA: TGCGCCAGCAGCCCCGAAGTCAGGGATCTAAGCACAGATACGCAGTATTTT; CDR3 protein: CASSPEVRDLSTDTQYF
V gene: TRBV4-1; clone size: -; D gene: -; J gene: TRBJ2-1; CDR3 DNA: TGCGCCAGCAGCCAAGACGGGAGTGATTACAATGAGCAGTTCTTC; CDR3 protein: CASSQDGSDYNEQFF
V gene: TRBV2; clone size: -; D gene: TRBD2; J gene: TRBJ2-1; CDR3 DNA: TGTGCCAGCAGTGTGGGACTAGCGGGGGTATATGAGCAGTTCTTC; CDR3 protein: CASSVGLAGVYEQFF
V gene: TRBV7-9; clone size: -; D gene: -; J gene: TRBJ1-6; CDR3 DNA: TGTGCCAGCAGCTTAGTCTCCGGGACCGTTAATTCACCCCTCCACTTT; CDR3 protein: CASSLVSGTVNSPLHF
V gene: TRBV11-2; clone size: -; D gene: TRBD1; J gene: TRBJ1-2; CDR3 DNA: TGTGCCAGCAGCTTAGACGGGACAGCATTTAACTATGGCTACACCTTC; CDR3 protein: CASSLDGTAFNYGYTF
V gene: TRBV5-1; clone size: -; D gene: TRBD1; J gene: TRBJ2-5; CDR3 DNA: TGCGCCAGCAGCTTGGGGGCAGGGGGCAGAGAGACCCAGTACTTC; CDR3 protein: CASSLGAGGRETQYF
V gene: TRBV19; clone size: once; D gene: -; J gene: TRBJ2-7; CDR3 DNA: TGTGCCAGTAGCCCAACCCTGAGACGGGGAAAGGGATACGAGCAGTACTTC; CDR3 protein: CASSPTLRRGKGYEQYF